Following are 10 T cell receptor beta chains from one sample sequenced in a study of spatial heterogeneity in lung cancer. Documented time point: sample taken at primary tumor resection. No cell sorting; template was whole RNA from tumor, lung tissue or PBMC. TCRdb itself ran the 5' RACE reads through MiXCR, one entry per CDR3 protein. This sample has 65,000 to 85,000 distinct CDR3 sequences, with approximately 18% found just once. The sequences come from PBMCs, collected at surgery. These receptors originate from a male donor with early-stage non-small cell lung cancer.

This clonotype has just a few counts. J is TRBJ1-2 and V is TRBV30; D is ambiguous. V lost 2 bases and J 8 bases, leaving 12 bases between the germline ends. The CDR3 extends over 12 amino acids. Germline CDR1 is GTSNPN and CDR2 is SVGIG (reference sequence). CDR3: CAWSPSTRGYTF. The CDR3 DNA is TGTGCCTGGAGTCCTTCGACACGGGGCTACACCTTC.

In its sample, this clonotype was seen a few times. The chain links TRBV27 to TRBJ2-1; D possibly matches TRBD1 or TRBD2 (6 bases each). V shed 8 bases and J shed 8 bases, with 16 bases lying between them. CDR3 length equals 13 residues. The germline gives CDR1 MNHEY, CDR2 SMNVEV (reference sequence). CDR3 region: CASWGTGADEQFF. The DNA of the CDR3 is TGTGCCAGCTGGGGAACGGGGGCTGATGAGCAGTTCTTC.

This chain uses TRBV6-2 or TRBV6-3 with TRBJ2-4, with D perhaps being TRBD1 or TRBD2 (7 bases each). Germline V gene lookup returns CDR1 MNHEY and CDR2 SVGEGT. V was trimmed by 6 bases and J by 9 bases, leaving 15 bases between them. This CDR3 has 13 amino acids. The CDR3 coding sequence is TGTGCCAGCAGATATACAGGGGAGGGCATTCAGTACTTC. This translates into CASRYTGEGIQYF.

This clonotype was observed many times. The gene calls are TRBV7-9 and TRBJ2-1, with D hard to call. Trimming pared 2 bases from V and 8 bases from J, leaving 4 bases between. The CDR3 runs 11 residues. Germline V lookup: CDR1 SEHNR, CDR2 FQNEAQ (reference sequence). Written as DNA, the CDR3 is TGTGCCAGCAGCTTAAGTGATGAGCAGTTCTTC. Residues: CASSLSDEQFF.

This clonotype occurred a few times. The CDR3 DNA reads as TGCAGCGTTGAACGCTTGCATCAGCCCCAGCATTTT. Translation gives CSVERLHQPQHF. The chain has TRBV29-1 and TRBJ1-5, with D unclear. CDR3 length: 12 amino acids. CDR1 is SQVTM, CDR2 ANQGSEA, per germline. Trimming stripped 2 bases from V and 5 bases from J, with 7 bases between.

This clonotype was recorded many times. This chain uses TRBV3-1 with TRBJ2-7, with D maybe TRBD2 (6 bases). This CDR3 contains 15 residues. V lost 1 base to trimming and J lost 1 base, with 11 bases between them. Germline values: CDR1 LGHDT, CDR2 YNNKEL (reference sequence). In DNA, the CDR3 is TGTGCCAGCAGCCAAGGGGGCGGGATGTCCTACGAGCAGTACTTC. Protein sequence: CASSQGGGMSYEQYF.

The chain joins TRBV27 to TRBJ1-1, with D maybe TRBD1 (5 bases). CDR3 length: 14 amino acids. V was cut by 1 base and J by 6 bases, with 12 bases left in between. CDR1 and CDR2 from the germline V gene are MNHEY and SMNVEV (reference sequence). The DNA for the CDR3 is TGTGCCAGCAGTTTATGGCAGGGTAACGCTGAAGCTTTCTTT. Residues: CASSLWQGNAEAFF.

The chain couples TRBV5-6 to TRBJ1-2; 9 bases match TRBD1. The CDR3 is made up of 17 amino acids. Germline V gene sequence: CDR1 SGHDT, CDR2 YYEEEE. V trimming: 3 bases; J trimming: 6 bases; junction bases outside the gene matches: 15. The CDR3 coding sequence is TGTGCCAGCAGCTCCCCGGACCGGAGGACAGGGGATAATGGCTACACCTTC. Translation: CASSSPDRRTGDNGYTF.

This clonotype appeared a few times. The rearrangement links TRBV20-1 to TRBJ2-3, with a possible D match to TRBD2 (7 bases). Trimming took 1 base from V and 0 from J, leaving 8 bases between them. This CDR3 spans 14 amino acids. Looked up from germline, CDR1 is DFQATT and CDR2 is SNEGSKA (reference sequence). This chain's CDR3 is CSARGGGSTDTQYF. CDR3 sequence (DNA): TGCAGTGCTAGAGGGGGGGGCAGCACAGATACGCAGTATTTT.

This clonotype was seen many times. The chain carries TRBV7-6 and TRBJ2-1, with 10 bases matching TRBD2. Germline CDR1 and CDR2: SGHVS and FNYEAQ. V trimming: 5 bases; J trimming: 5 bases; junction bases outside the gene matches: 9. The CDR3 runs to 16 residues. CDR3 DNA: TGTGCCAGCAGCAAATCTAGCGGGAGAGGGAACAATGAGCAGTTCTTC. It yields the protein CASSKSSGRGNNEQFF.